This TCR beta chain was sequenced in a study of T cell changes during pregnancy in multiple sclerosis. J lost 4 bases, V lost 5 bases, and 6 bases had no gene match. The CDR3 has 14 amino acids. From germline, CDR1 is GTSNPN and CDR2 SVGIG (reference sequence). Profiling relied on immunoSEQ multiplex PCR, and the TCRdb table lists in-frame clones only, not all of them. Counted here are about 100,000 clones, approximately 90% occurring once; the ten biggest clones make up more than 1.5%. This chain links TRBV30 with TRBJ1-5; 9 positions match TRBD1. The specimen was peripheral blood, collected after pregnancy. This sequence was found in a female donor with multiple sclerosis, enrolled in a pregnancy study. CDR3 coding DNA: TGTGCCTGGGACCAGACAGGGGGAAATCAGCCCCAGCATTTT. As protein: CAWDQTGGNQPQHF.